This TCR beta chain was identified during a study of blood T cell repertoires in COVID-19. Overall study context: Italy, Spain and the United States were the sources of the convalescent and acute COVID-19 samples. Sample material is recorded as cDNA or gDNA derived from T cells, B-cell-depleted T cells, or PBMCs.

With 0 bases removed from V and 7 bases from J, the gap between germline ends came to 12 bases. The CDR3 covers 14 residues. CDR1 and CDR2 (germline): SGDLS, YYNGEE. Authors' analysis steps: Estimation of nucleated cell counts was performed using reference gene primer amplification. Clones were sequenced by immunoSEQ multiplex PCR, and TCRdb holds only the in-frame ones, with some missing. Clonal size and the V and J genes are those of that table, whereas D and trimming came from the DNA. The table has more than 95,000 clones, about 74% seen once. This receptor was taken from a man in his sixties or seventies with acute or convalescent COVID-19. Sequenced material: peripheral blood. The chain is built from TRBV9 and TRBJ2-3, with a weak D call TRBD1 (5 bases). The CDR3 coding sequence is TGTGCCAGCAGCGTAGACCCGACAGCGAATACGCAGTATTTT. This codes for CASSVDPTANTQYF.